This is a list of T cell receptor beta chains from one sample in a study of blood T cells in healthy people across ages. TCRdb re-analysed the 5' RACE reads in MiXCR, keeping a single row per CDR3 protein. The data hold 1.5 million to 2 million distinct CDR3 sequences, with roughly 27% observed a single time. Material: blood. The receptors come from a woman in her thirties in good health. The CDR3 runs from the conserved cysteine through the conserved F or W. Fields, in order: J gene, V gene, clone size, D gene, CDR3 protein, CDR3 DNA. The D gene is left open where the match is weak. Clone size is given for some rows only: seen once, a few or many times, or a class if the clone is expanded.

j_call: TRBJ2-6; v_call: TRBV9; clone_size: many; d_call: .; cdr3_aa: CASSSYSSGANVLTF; cdr3_nt: TGTGCCAGCAGCTCGTATAGCTCTGGGGCCAACGTCCTGACTTTC
j_call: TRBJ2-6; v_call: TRBV7-2; clone_size: many; d_call: .; cdr3_aa: CASSSRQAGANVLTF; cdr3_nt: TGTGCCAGCAGCTCCCGACAGGCTGGGGCCAACGTCCTGACTTTC
j_call: TRBJ1-1; v_call: TRBV12-3/TRBV12-4; clone_size: few; d_call: .; cdr3_aa: CASRKTEAFF; cdr3_nt: TGTGCCAGCCGAAAGACTGAAGCTTTCTTT
j_call: TRBJ2-1; v_call: TRBV6-6; clone_size: .; d_call: .; cdr3_aa: CASRSGREQFF; cdr3_nt: TGTGCCAGCAGGAGCGGTCGGGAGCAGTTCTTC
j_call: TRBJ2-7; v_call: TRBV7-3; clone_size: many; d_call: TRBD1; cdr3_aa: CASSSGQGNDEQYF; cdr3_nt: TGTGCCAGCAGCTCCGGACAGGGGAACGACGAGCAGTACTTC
j_call: TRBJ1-1; v_call: TRBV12-3/TRBV12-4; clone_size: many; d_call: TRBD1; cdr3_aa: CASSLFSWDRGRTEAFF; cdr3_nt: TGTGCCAGCAGCCTGTTTAGTTGGGACAGGGGAAGGACTGAAGCTTTCTTT
j_call: TRBJ2-1; v_call: TRBV5-8; clone_size: many; d_call: .; cdr3_aa: CASSSYRLPLDEQFF; cdr3_nt: TGTGCCAGCAGCTCCTACAGGTTACCCCTCGATGAGCAGTTCTTC
j_call: TRBJ2-3; v_call: TRBV7-2; clone_size: .; d_call: .; cdr3_aa: CASSLVLASSTDTQYF; cdr3_nt: TGTGCCAGCAGCTTAGTCCTAGCCTCGAGCACAGATACGCAGTATTTT
j_call: TRBJ2-1; v_call: TRBV20-1; clone_size: once; d_call: TRBD2; cdr3_aa: CSANPGTSGECSYNEQFF; cdr3_nt: TGCAGTGCCAACCCCGGGACTAGCGGAGAGTGCTCCTACAATGAGCAGTTCTTC
j_call: TRBJ2-5; v_call: TRBV12-3/TRBV12-4; clone_size: few; d_call: TRBD1; cdr3_aa: CASSLERQGETQYF; cdr3_nt: TGTGCCAGCAGTTTAGAGAGACAGGGGGAGACCCAGTACTTC
j_call: TRBJ2-1; v_call: TRBV18; clone_size: .; d_call: .; cdr3_aa: CASSGRVSGADEQFF; cdr3_nt: TGTGCCAGCTCTGGCCGGGTCTCAGGGGCGGATGAGCAGTTCTTC
j_call: TRBJ2-7; v_call: TRBV10-3; clone_size: many; d_call: .; cdr3_aa: CAISAGNGSYEQYF; cdr3_nt: TGTGCCATCAGTGCTGGTAACGGGTCCTACGAGCAGTACTTC
j_call: TRBJ2-5; v_call: TRBV28; clone_size: many; d_call: .; cdr3_aa: CASSPSVHRRVGEETQYF; cdr3_nt: TGTGCCAGCAGTCCATCCGTCCATCGCAGGGTGGGTGAAGAGACCCAGTACTTC
j_call: TRBJ2-3; v_call: TRBV18; clone_size: .; d_call: TRBD2; cdr3_aa: CASSEGLAVADTQYF; cdr3_nt: TGTGCCAGCTCAGAGGGACTAGCGGTGGCAGATACGCAGTATTTT
j_call: TRBJ2-6; v_call: TRBV28; clone_size: few; d_call: .; cdr3_aa: CASSSYWTSTLSGANVLTF; cdr3_nt: TGTGCCAGCAGTTCATATTGGACTTCTACCCTCTCTGGGGCCAACGTCCTGACTTTC
j_call: TRBJ2-4; v_call: TRBV2; clone_size: .; d_call: .; cdr3_aa: CASSVTGVGIQYF; cdr3_nt: TGTGCCAGCAGTGTCACAGGAGTAGGCATTCAGTACTTC
j_call: TRBJ2-5; v_call: TRBV7-2; clone_size: .; d_call: TRBD1; cdr3_aa: CASSPGATGGGTQYF; cdr3_nt: TGTGCCAGCAGCCCTGGAGCAACAGGGGGCGGGACCCAGTACTTC
j_call: TRBJ2-7; v_call: TRBV5-6; clone_size: many; d_call: .; cdr3_aa: CASRETLTYEQYF; cdr3_nt: TGTGCCAGCAGAGAGACACTCACCTACGAGCAGTACTTC
j_call: TRBJ1-5; v_call: TRBV12-5; clone_size: few; d_call: .; cdr3_aa: CASGQLRNQPQHF; cdr3_nt: TGTGCTAGTGGCCAACTAAGGAATCAGCCCCAGCATTTT
j_call: TRBJ1-4; v_call: TRBV5-6; clone_size: few; d_call: .; cdr3_aa: CASSPWGSNEKLFF; cdr3_nt: TGTGCCAGCAGCCCCTGGGGTTCAAATGAAAAACTGTTTTTT
j_call: TRBJ1-2; v_call: TRBV27; clone_size: few; d_call: TRBD1; cdr3_aa: CASSTGGHGYTF; cdr3_nt: TGTGCCAGCAGTACAGGGGGGCACGGCTACACCTTC
j_call: TRBJ2-1; v_call: TRBV20-1; clone_size: few; d_call: TRBD2; cdr3_aa: CNALWTSGRANEQFF; cdr3_nt: TGCAATGCCCTCTGGACTAGCGGGAGGGCCAATGAGCAGTTCTTC
j_call: TRBJ1-5; v_call: TRBV27; clone_size: .; d_call: .; cdr3_aa: CASSLLVGSQLQHF; cdr3_nt: TGTGCCAGCAGTTTATTAGTGGGTAGTCAGCTCCAGCATTTT
j_call: TRBJ2-7; v_call: TRBV5-1; clone_size: .; d_call: TRBD1; cdr3_aa: CASSFWTGQNEQYF; cdr3_nt: TGCGCCAGCAGCTTTTGGACAGGGCAGAATGAGCAGTACTTC
j_call: TRBJ2-6; v_call: TRBV19; clone_size: .; d_call: .; cdr3_aa: CASSSPGSSGANVRTF; cdr3_nt: TGTGCCAGTAGTTCACCAGGGTCTTCTGGGGCCAACGTCCGGACTTTC
j_call: TRBJ2-5; v_call: TRBV15; clone_size: .; d_call: .; cdr3_aa: CATSRDWPAQETQYF; cdr3_nt: TGTGCCACCAGCAGAGATTGGCCTGCCCAAGAGACCCAGTACTTC
j_call: TRBJ1-5; v_call: TRBV20-1; clone_size: .; d_call: .; cdr3_aa: CSARSSLGGNRPQHF; cdr3_nt: TGCAGTGCTAGATCGAGTTTAGGTGGCAATCGGCCCCAGCATTTT
j_call: TRBJ2-1; v_call: TRBV30; clone_size: .; d_call: .; cdr3_aa: CAWIQGGEQFF; cdr3_nt: TGTGCCTGGATTCAGGGCGGTGAGCAGTTCTTC
j_call: TRBJ1-2; v_call: TRBV7-2; clone_size: once; d_call: .; cdr3_aa: CASSLRLPAGPAPFNYGYTF; cdr3_nt: TGTGCCAGCAGCTTACGCTTGCCGGCCGGGCCAGCCCCATTTAACTATGGCTACACCTTC
j_call: TRBJ2-1; v_call: TRBV7-2; clone_size: many; d_call: TRBD2; cdr3_aa: CASSLGLAGKSSYNEQFF; cdr3_nt: TGTGCCAGCAGCTTGGGTCTAGCGGGGAAAAGCTCCTACAATGAGCAGTTCTTC
j_call: TRBJ1-2; v_call: TRBV27; clone_size: few; d_call: TRBD1; cdr3_aa: CASSPTWGQVLYGYTF; cdr3_nt: TGTGCCAGCAGTCCCACGTGGGGACAGGTGCTCTATGGCTACACCTTC
j_call: TRBJ2-7; v_call: TRBV12-3/TRBV12-4; clone_size: many; d_call: .; cdr3_aa: CASSRKDRGLSEQYF; cdr3_nt: TGTGCCAGCAGCCGAAAGGACCGGGGGCTAAGCGAGCAGTACTTC
j_call: TRBJ1-2; v_call: TRBV4-1; clone_size: .; d_call: .; cdr3_aa: CASSQDRGGEGYGYTF; cdr3_nt: TGCGCCAGCAGCCAAGATAGGGGGGGTGAGGGCTATGGCTACACCTTC
j_call: TRBJ2-1; v_call: TRBV5-4; clone_size: .; d_call: .; cdr3_aa: CASSLISGRPYNEQFF; cdr3_nt: TGTGCCAGCAGCTTGATCTCTGGCCGCCCCTACAATGAGCAGTTCTTC
j_call: TRBJ2-5; v_call: TRBV14; clone_size: few; d_call: .; cdr3_aa: CASSQMDQETQYF; cdr3_nt: TGTGCCAGCAGCCAAATGGATCAAGAGACCCAGTACTTC
j_call: TRBJ2-1; v_call: TRBV18; clone_size: few; d_call: .; cdr3_aa: CASSPPRPTGNEQFF; cdr3_nt: TGTGCCAGCTCACCGCCGAGACCCACGGGCAATGAGCAGTTCTTC
j_call: TRBJ2-7; v_call: TRBV12-3/TRBV12-4; clone_size: many; d_call: TRBD2; cdr3_aa: CATRQGLAVKKYF; cdr3_nt: TGTGCCACCCGGCAAGGACTAGCCGTTAAGAAGTACTTC
j_call: TRBJ1-5; v_call: TRBV7-8; clone_size: few; d_call: .; cdr3_aa: CASDGGRTGNQPQHF; cdr3_nt: TGTGCCAGCGACGGGGGGAGAACGGGCAATCAGCCCCAGCATTTT
j_call: TRBJ2-1; v_call: TRBV12-3/TRBV12-4; clone_size: many; d_call: .; cdr3_aa: CASSYSEGSNEQFF; cdr3_nt: TGTGCCAGCAGTTATAGCGAGGGCAGCAATGAGCAGTTCTTC
j_call: TRBJ2-7; v_call: TRBV28; clone_size: .; d_call: TRBD2; cdr3_aa: CAGMKRGPYYEQYF; cdr3_nt: TGTGCCGGGATGAAGCGGGGGCCGTACTACGAGCAGTACTTC
j_call: TRBJ2-4; v_call: TRBV6-6; clone_size: .; d_call: TRBD2; cdr3_aa: CASSQTGLANEQYF; cdr3_nt: TGTGCCAGCAGTCAAACCGGACTAGCTAATGAGCAGTACTTC
j_call: TRBJ2-5; v_call: TRBV20-1; clone_size: .; d_call: .; cdr3_aa: CSARDAQGGETQYF; cdr3_nt: TGCAGTGCTAGAGACGCCCAGGGGGGAGAGACCCAGTACTTC
j_call: TRBJ2-6; v_call: TRBV29-1; clone_size: many; d_call: .; cdr3_aa: CSVGQALSGANVLTF; cdr3_nt: TGCAGCGTTGGGCAGGCTTTATCTGGGGCCAACGTCCTGACTTTC
j_call: TRBJ2-7; v_call: TRBV7-2; clone_size: .; d_call: TRBD2; cdr3_aa: CAGSVGRVGNEQYF; cdr3_nt: TGTGCCGGCAGCGTCGGGAGGGTAGGAAACGAGCAGTACTTC
j_call: TRBJ1-2; v_call: TRBV12-3/TRBV12-4; clone_size: .; d_call: .; cdr3_aa: CASSLRGEGGYTF; cdr3_nt: TGTGCCAGCAGTTTGAGGGGGGAAGGGGGCTACACCTTC
j_call: TRBJ2-7; v_call: TRBV4-3; clone_size: many; d_call: .; cdr3_aa: CASSQSRERQVREQYF; cdr3_nt: TGCGCCAGCAGCCAGAGCAGGGAACGCCAAGTACGCGAGCAGTACTTC
j_call: TRBJ2-7; v_call: TRBV20-1; clone_size: many; d_call: TRBD1; cdr3_aa: CSARDLGQGAYEQYF; cdr3_nt: TGCAGTGCTAGAGATCTAGGACAGGGGGCCTACGAGCAGTACTTC
j_call: TRBJ2-7; v_call: TRBV25-1; clone_size: many; d_call: .; cdr3_aa: CASRGFNEQYF; cdr3_nt: TGTGCCAGCAGGGGTTTCAACGAGCAGTACTTC
j_call: TRBJ1-2; v_call: TRBV3-1; clone_size: once; d_call: .; cdr3_aa: CASSRSHDHGYTF; cdr3_nt: TGTGCCAGCAGCCGATCACACGACCATGGCTACACCTTC
j_call: TRBJ2-3; v_call: TRBV2; clone_size: .; d_call: TRBD1; cdr3_aa: CASTIGQADTQYF; cdr3_nt: TGTGCCAGCACCATAGGACAGGCAGATACGCAGTATTTT